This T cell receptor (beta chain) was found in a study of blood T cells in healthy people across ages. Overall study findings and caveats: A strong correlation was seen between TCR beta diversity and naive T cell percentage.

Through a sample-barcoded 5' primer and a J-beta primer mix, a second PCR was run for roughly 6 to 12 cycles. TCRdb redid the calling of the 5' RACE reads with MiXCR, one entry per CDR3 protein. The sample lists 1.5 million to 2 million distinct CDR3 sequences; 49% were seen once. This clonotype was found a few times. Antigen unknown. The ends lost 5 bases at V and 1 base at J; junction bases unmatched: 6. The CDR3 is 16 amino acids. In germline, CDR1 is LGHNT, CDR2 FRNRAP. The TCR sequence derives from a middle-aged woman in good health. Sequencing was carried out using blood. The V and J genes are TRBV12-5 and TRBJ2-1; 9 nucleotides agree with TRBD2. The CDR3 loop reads CASGGPSGDSYNEQFF. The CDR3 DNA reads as TGTGCTAGTGGTGGCCCTAGCGGGGATTCCTACAATGAGCAGTTCTTC.